Below are 28 T cell receptor beta chains sequenced from a single sample in a study of T cell responses to AZD1222 COVID-19 vaccine. Generated by immunoSEQ multiplex PCR, the TCRdb table keeps only in-frame clones and is missing some. The sample shows around 150,000 clones, 75% to 95% of them seen only once. Source: peripheral blood, taken 28 days after the second AZD1222 dose. Source of these receptors: an adult who received the AZD1222 COVID-19 vaccine.

The chain recombines TRBV7-2 with TRBJ2-2; the match to TRBD1 covers 7 bases. The CDR3 is made up of 16 amino acids. Germline-derived CDR1 and CDR2 are SGHTA and FQGNSA. Losses at the gene ends were 5 bases for V and 0 bases for J; bases not matched to a gene: 6. The CDR3 bases are TGTGCCAGCAGCCATGTGACAGGGTCGAACACCGGGGAGCTGTTTTTT. Its translation: CASSHVTGSNTGELFF.

The rearrangement uses TRBV19 and TRBJ1-5, with a weak D call TRBD1 (6 bases). The CDR3 loop spans 18 amino acids. V gave up 5 bases and J gave up 0 bases, with 20 bases separating them. From germline, CDR1 is LNHDA and CDR2 SQIVND (reference sequence). The CDR3 DNA reads TGTGCCAGTAGTGTACTGGGGCAGGGGCTTCATAGCAATCAGCCCCAGCATTTT. It specifies CASSVLGQGLHSNQPQHF.

V gene TRBV6-2 or TRBV6-3 combines with J gene TRBJ1-1, with D possibly matching TRBD1 (6 bases). The CDR3 runs 18 residues. Per the germline V gene, CDR1 is MNHEY and CDR2 is SVGEGT. The V end was cut by 0 bases, the J end by 0 bases, with 17 bases between. The CDR3 bases are TGTGCCAGCAGTTACTCCATTTCCCCTCAGGGGATGAACACTGAAGCTTTCTTT. Translating gives CASSYSISPQGMNTEAFF.

This chain uses TRBV7-8 with TRBJ2-4; D is tentatively TRBD1 or TRBD2 (5 bases each). The CDR3 has 17 amino acids. CDR1 and CDR2 from the germline V gene are SGHVS and FQNEAQ. The V end lost 5 bases, the J end lost 1 base, and 18 bases lay between the germline ends. The CDR3 sequence: CASSPLPLGVAKNIQYF. DNA of the CDR3: TGTGCCAGCAGCCCCTTACCCTTGGGGGTGGCCAAAAACATTCAGTACTTC. Complete variable domain (other parts from reference TRBV7-8 and TRBJ2-4): GAGVSQSPRYKVAKRGQDVALRCDPISGHVSLFWYQQALGQGPEFLTYFQNEAQLDKSGLPSDRFFAERPEGSVSTLKIQRTQQEDSAVYLCASSPLPLGVAKNIQYFGAGTRLSVL.

This rearrangement joins TRBV18 to TRBJ1-1; D is undetermined. The CDR3 has 14 residues. CDR1 is KGHSH and CDR2 is LQKENI in the germline V gene. The V end was cut by 3 bases, the J end by 1 base, with 9 bases between. Here the CDR3 DNA reads TGTGCCAGCTCACCCAAGACCTCGAACACTGAAGCTTTCTTT. Amino acid sequence: CASSPKTSNTEAFF.

This rearrangement joins TRBV9 to TRBJ2-3; 7 bases fit TRBD2. The trim removed 0 bases at V and 3 bases at J, leaving 4 bases unmatched. This CDR3 region has 15 residues. Germline V gene data show CDR1 as SGDLS and CDR2 as YYNGEE. CDR3 loop: CASSVGVGRTDTQYF. CDR3 sequence (DNA): TGTGCCAGCAGCGTAGGGGTCGGGAGGACAGATACGCAGTATTTT. The variable domain in full, completed from reference TRBV9 and TRBJ2-3, reads DSGVTQTPKHLITATGQRVTLRCSPRSGDLSVYWYQQSLDQGLQFLIQYYNGEERAKGNILERFSAQQFPDLHSELNLSSLELGDSALYFCASSVGVGRTDTQYFGPGTRLTVL.

The CDR3 DNA reads as TGTGCCAGCAGCCGAGCGACAGGGGCTAATGAAAAACTGTTTTTT. Protein product: CASSRATGANEKLFF. The rearrangement uses TRBV3-1 (or the pseudogene TRBV3-2) and TRBJ1-4; 8 nucleotides line up with TRBD1. Germline CDR1 LGHDT, CDR2 YNNKEL (reference sequence). With 4 bases clipped from V and 3 bases from J, the junction kept 4 bases outside the gene matches. The CDR3 contains 15 residues.

The chain uses TRBV18 and TRBJ2-7; 7 bases are a match to TRBD1. This CDR3 is built from 15 residues. With 3 bases clipped from V and 3 bases from J, the junction kept 8 bases outside the gene matches. The germline CDR1 and CDR2 sequences are KGHSH and LQKENI. CDR3 in amino acids: CASSPVTGKGYEQYF. The CDR3, as DNA: TGTGCCAGCTCACCCGTGACAGGGAAAGGCTACGAGCAGTACTTC.

CDR3 sequence reads: CASSLQRENAHEQYF. CDR3 nucleotides: TGTGCCAGCAGCTTACAGCGGGAGAACGCCCACGAGCAGTACTTC. The rearrangement joins TRBV7-8 to TRBJ2-7, with TRBD2 matching over 8 bases. This CDR3 contains 15 residues. Germline CDR1 reads SGHVS; CDR2 reads FQNEAQ. Trimming at V came to 2 bases and at J to 5 bases, leaving 8 bases not matched to a gene.

The gene calls are TRBV18 and TRBJ1-2, with D possibly being TRBD1 (5 bases). The CDR3 has 15 amino acids. CDR1 and CDR2 from the germline V gene are KGHSH and LQKENI. V lost 6 bases and J 3 bases, leaving 17 bases between the germline ends. This CDR3 reads CASSLSEEGYYGYTF. Here the CDR3 DNA reads TGTGCCAGCTCCCTGTCCGAAGAGGGGTACTATGGCTACACCTTC.

This clone showed up just a few times. The genes are TRBV2 and TRBJ2-7; 8 bases fit TRBD2. The CDR3 is made up of 13 amino acids. Germline-derived CDR1 and CDR2 are SNHLY and FYNNEI. V gave up 6 bases and J gave up 7 bases; unmatched junction bases: 8. In DNA form, the CDR3 reads TGTGCCAGCAGATCGGGACTAGGATCTGAGCAGTACTTC. This gives the protein CASRSGLGSEQYF.

This chain joins TRBV5-1 and TRBJ2-7; 8 positions match TRBD2. The CDR3 sequence is 14 residues long. CDR1 is SGHRS and CDR2 is YFSETQ in the germline V gene. The trim removed 2 bases at V and 2 bases at J, leaving 3 bases unmatched. As DNA, the CDR3 is TGCGCCAGCAGCTTTGGACTAGCAACCTACGAGCAGTACTTC. This translates into CASSFGLATYEQYF.

The chain couples TRBV9 to TRBJ2-1; D is unclear. V lost 0 bases and J 6 bases, leaving 19 bases between the germline ends. Germline lookup yields CDR1 SGDLS and CDR2 YYNGEE. The CDR3 is 17 residues long. CDR3 nucleotide sequence: TGTGCCAGCAGCGTAGAAGGTCTGCGGAGCCCTACCAATGAGCAGTTCTTC. The encoded protein is CASSVEGLRSPTNEQFF.

The V call is TRBV7-9, the J call TRBJ1-1; D perhaps matches TRBD1 (6 bases). This CDR3 contains 13 residues. Per the germline V gene, CDR1 is SEHNR and CDR2 is FQNEAQ (reference sequence). V lost 6 bases, J lost 5 bases, and 13 bases lay in between. In DNA form, the CDR3 reads TGTGCCAGCAGTACCAAGGGGGGAACTGAAGCTTTCTTT. Its protein is CASSTKGGTEAFF.

This chain joins TRBV10-3 and TRBJ1-1; D uncertain. Between the trimmed V and J ends, which lost 3 bases and 1 base, there was a span of 9 bases. There are 14 residues in the CDR3. Germline V gives CDR1 ENHRY, CDR2 SYGVKD. The CDR3 sequence: CAISDGIQNTEAFF. The CDR3 DNA follows: TGTGCCATCAGTGATGGCATCCAGAACACTGAAGCTTTCTTT.

The V call is TRBV4-1, the J call TRBJ1-5; no clear D gene. The CDR3 totals 15 residues. The germline V gene has CDR1 MGHRA and CDR2 YSYEKL. V was clipped by 3 bases and J by 1 base, with 10 bases between them. CDR3 in amino acids: CASSHVYLSNQPQHF. CDR3 in DNA: TGCGCCAGCAGCCACGTTTACCTGAGCAATCAGCCCCAGCATTTT.

This chain connects TRBV27 to TRBJ2-5, with D possibly being TRBD1 (6 bases). The CDR3 consists of 15 residues. Per germline, CDR1 MNHEY and CDR2 SMNVEV (reference sequence). V gave up 7 bases and J gave up 3 bases, with 18 bases separating them. In DNA form, the CDR3 reads TGTGCCAGCAACTTCAGGGGAGCGACCGAAGAGACCCAGTACTTC. The encoded protein is CASNFRGATEETQYF.

On this clone: The sample contains more than one DNA sequence encoding this CDR3. The chain has TRBV6-5 and TRBJ2-7; TRBD2 is a possible D gene (5 bases). This CDR3 is built from 13 residues. The V end lost 2 bases, the J end lost 2 bases, and 7 bases lay between the germline ends. Germline CDR1 MNHEY, CDR2 SVGAGI. The CDR3 loop reads CASSYPGTYEQYF. In nucleotides, the CDR3 is TGTGCCAGCAGTTACCCCGGGACCTACGAGCAGTACTTC.

The genes are TRBV4-2 and TRBJ2-1; maybe TRBD1 (6 bases). Germline loops: CDR1 LGHNA, CDR2 YNFKEQ. CDR3 length: 15 residues. Trimming shortened V by 1 base and J by 9 bases, and 16 bases separated the two germline ends. CDR3 nucleotides: TGTGCCAGCAGCCAAGGCTCCCAGGGGACGGGTGAGCAGTTCTTC. Translation gives CASSQGSQGTGEQFF.

The chain carries TRBV11-1 and TRBJ1-2; D is ambiguous. CDR3 size: 16 residues. Trimming removed 1 base at V and 4 bases at J, with 16 bases between. Per germline, CDR1 SGHAT and CDR2 FQDESV (reference sequence). CDR3 DNA sequence: TGTGCCAGCAGCTTAGACGCAAGTGGAACAACCTATGGCTACACCTTC. This sequence encodes CASSLDASGTTYGYTF.

This chain's CDR3 is CASGGGFGYTF. CDR3 DNA sequence: TGTGCCAGCGGAGGGGGGTTTGGCTACACCTTC. V is TRBV6-5 and J is TRBJ1-2, with D perhaps matching TRBD1 (6 bases). V dropped 8 bases and J dropped 7 bases, with 11 bases sitting between them. This CDR3 is built from 11 residues. Germline-derived CDR1 and CDR2 are MNHEY and SVGAGI.

The gene calls are TRBV29-1 and TRBJ1-1; no definite D call. V lost 7 bases and J 0 bases, leaving 9 bases between the germline ends. The CDR3 contains 12 residues. Germline V lookup: CDR1 SQVTM, CDR2 ANQGSEA. The CDR3 sequence: CSGILVNTEAFF. Written as DNA, the CDR3 is TGCAGCGGAATTTTGGTGAACACTGAAGCTTTCTTT.

In regard to this clone: At one boundary the junction diverges from the germline segment, which might be a read error. The V call is TRBV9, the J call TRBJ1-2; 9 bases are shared with TRBD1. CDR3 size: 15 residues. Germline values: CDR1 SGDLS, CDR2 YYNGEE. The CDR3: CAGSRDRAIPYGYTF. For the CDR3, the DNA is TGTGCCGGCAGCCGGGACAGGGCTATACCCTATGGCTACACCTTC.

The chain recombines TRBV2 with TRBJ1-2, with D tentatively TRBD1 (5 bases). CDR1 SNHLY and CDR2 FYNNEI come from the germline V gene. This CDR3 has 13 residues. Trimming took 8 bases from V and 5 from J, leaving 15 bases between them. CDR3 loop: CASSREVGYGYTF. As DNA, the CDR3 is TGTGCCAGCTCCAGGGAAGTAGGTTATGGCTACACCTTC.

The rearrangement uses TRBV4-2 and TRBJ1-2; D may be TRBD1 (6 bases). The germline V gene encodes CDR1 LGHNA and CDR2 YNFKEQ. CDR3 size: 19 residues. V was clipped by 0 bases and J by 4 bases, with 24 bases between them. The CDR3 DNA is TGTGCCAGCAGCCAAGATCAAGTCGGGGGAGGACAGTTTGGCTATGGCTACACCTTC. Its translation is CASSQDQVGGGQFGYGYTF.

The rearrangement links TRBV6-5 to TRBJ1-1; D uncertain. The CDR3 extends over 15 amino acids. The ends were cut back, 5 bases at V and 1 base at J, with 14 bases in the middle. The V gene's germline CDR1 is MNHEY and CDR2 SVGAGI. The CDR3 reads CASSPPGRQNTEAFF. CDR3 DNA: TGTGCCAGCAGTCCCCCGGGGAGGCAGAACACTGAAGCTTTCTTT.

The chain recombines TRBV6-5 with TRBJ2-2; 8 positions agree with TRBD1. Trimming at V came to 8 bases and at J to 5 bases, leaving 7 bases not matched to a gene. The CDR3 spans 14 residues. Germline assignment: CDR1 MNHEY and CDR2 SVGAGI. The CDR3 protein is CASPGQGGTGELFF. CDR3 bases: TGTGCCAGCCCCGGACAGGGAGGAACCGGGGAGCTGTTTTTT.

The gene calls are TRBV11-2 and TRBJ2-7, with a possible D match to TRBD1 (6 bases). Trimming shortened V by 5 bases and J by 1 base, and 24 bases separated the two germline ends. Germline V gene lookup returns CDR1 SGHAT and CDR2 FQNNGV. The CDR3 spans 18 residues. The CDR3 sequence: CASSRLRPSRGQSYEQYF. The CDR3 bases are TGTGCCAGCAGCCGACTACGCCCATCCAGGGGCCAGTCCTACGAGCAGTACTTC. Using reference TRBV11-2 and TRBJ2-7 for the parts outside the CDR3, the full variable domain is EAGVAQSPRYKIIEKRQSVAFWCNPISGHATLYWYQQILGQGPKLLIQFQNNGVVDDSQLPKDRFSAERLKGVDSTLKIQPAKLEDSAVYLCASSRLRPSRGQSYEQYFGPGTRLTVT.